Sequencing of this TCR beta chain was carried out in a study of T cell repertoires in cytomegalovirus infection. Study overall: Public TCR beta signature analysis indicated the presence of both CMV infection and matching HLA type. Whole-study results and caveats: There were HLA-C-restricted CMV-specific TCR beta clonotypes dominating the ex vivo response. Cumulative public TCR beta family frequency identified carriers of CMV plus the relevant HLA.

The CDR3 sequence is 15 residues long. The germline V gene encodes CDR1 SGHTA and CDR2 FQGNSA. V lost 4 bases and J lost 4, with 14 bases in between. Many counts were recorded for this clonotype. Its antigen is as yet unknown. One entry per CDR3 protein results from TCRdb running MiXCR on the reads. Of more than 150,000 distinct CDR3 sequences in the sample, approximately 20% are singletons; the top ten hold 2.5% to 3%. This chain connects TRBV7-2 to TRBJ2-1; the D gene could be TRBD1 or TRBD2 (5 bases each). The sequencing input was PBMCs. The receptor's source is a human donor in good health (CMV status not recorded). Some clones in this sample may be carry-over from other donors' samples. The CDR3 loop is CASSWGRAAYNEQFF. CDR3 sequence (DNA): TGTGCCAGCAGCTGGGGACGGGCCGCATACAATGAGCAGTTCTTC.